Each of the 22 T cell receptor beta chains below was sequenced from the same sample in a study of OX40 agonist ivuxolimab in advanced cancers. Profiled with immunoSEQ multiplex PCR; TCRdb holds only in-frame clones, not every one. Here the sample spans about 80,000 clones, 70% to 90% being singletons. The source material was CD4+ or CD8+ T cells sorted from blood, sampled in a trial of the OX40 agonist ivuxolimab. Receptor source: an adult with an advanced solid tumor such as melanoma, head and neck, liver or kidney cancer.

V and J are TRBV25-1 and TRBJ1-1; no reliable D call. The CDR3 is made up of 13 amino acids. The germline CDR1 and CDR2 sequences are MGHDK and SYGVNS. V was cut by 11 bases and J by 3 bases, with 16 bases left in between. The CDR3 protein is CASLGWRDTEAFF. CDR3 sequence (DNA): TGTGCCTCCCTTGGATGGAGGGACACTGAAGCTTTCTTT.

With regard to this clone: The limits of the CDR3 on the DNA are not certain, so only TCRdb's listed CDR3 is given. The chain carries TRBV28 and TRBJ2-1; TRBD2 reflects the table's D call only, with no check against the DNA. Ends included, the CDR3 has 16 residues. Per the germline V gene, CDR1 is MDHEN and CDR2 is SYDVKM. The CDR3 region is CASSSSGTSPYNEQFF.

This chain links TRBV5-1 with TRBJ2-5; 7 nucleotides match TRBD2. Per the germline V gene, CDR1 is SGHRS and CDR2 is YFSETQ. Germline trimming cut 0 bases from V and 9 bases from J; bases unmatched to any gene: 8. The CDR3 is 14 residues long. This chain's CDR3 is CASSLDSRGTSQYF. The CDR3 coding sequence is TGCGCCAGCAGCTTGGATTCGCGGGGGACGTCCCAGTACTTC. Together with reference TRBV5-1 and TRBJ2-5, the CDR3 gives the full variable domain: KAGVTQTPRYLIKTRGQQVTLSCSPISGHRSVSWYQQTPGQGLQFLFEYFSETQRNKGNFPGRFSGRQFSNSRSEMNVSTLELGDSALYLCASSLDSRGTSQYFGPGTRLLVL.

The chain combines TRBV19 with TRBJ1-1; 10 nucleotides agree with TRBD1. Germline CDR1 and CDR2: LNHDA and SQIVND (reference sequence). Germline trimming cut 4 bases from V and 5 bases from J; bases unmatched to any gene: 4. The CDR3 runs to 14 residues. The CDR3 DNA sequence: TGTGCCAGTAGTACCATGGGACAGGGGACTGAAGCTTTCTTT. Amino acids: CASSTMGQGTEAFF.

The CDR3 protein is CASSLGPGPQETQYF. In DNA form, the CDR3 reads TGTGCCAGCAGCTTGGGACCGGGGCCTCAAGAGACCCAGTACTTC. This rearrangement joins TRBV5-4 to TRBJ2-5; D tentatively fits TRBD1 or TRBD2 (5 bases each). Between the trimmed V and J ends, which lost 0 bases and 2 bases, there was a span of 11 bases. Germline loops: CDR1 SGHNT, CDR2 YYREEE (reference sequence). The CDR3 runs 15 residues.

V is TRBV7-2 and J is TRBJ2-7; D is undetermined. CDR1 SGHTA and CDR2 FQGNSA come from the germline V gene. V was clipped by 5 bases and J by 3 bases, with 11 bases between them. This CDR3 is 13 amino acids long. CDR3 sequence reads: CASSIGRNYEQYF. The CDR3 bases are TGTGCCAGCAGCATAGGGCGGAACTACGAGCAGTACTTC.

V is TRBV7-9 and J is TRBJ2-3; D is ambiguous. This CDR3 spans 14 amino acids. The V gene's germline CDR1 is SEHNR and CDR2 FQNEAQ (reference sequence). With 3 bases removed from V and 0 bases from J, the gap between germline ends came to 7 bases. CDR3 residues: CASSFSDSTDTQYF. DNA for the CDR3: TGTGCCAGCAGCTTTTCGGACAGCACAGATACGCAGTATTTT.

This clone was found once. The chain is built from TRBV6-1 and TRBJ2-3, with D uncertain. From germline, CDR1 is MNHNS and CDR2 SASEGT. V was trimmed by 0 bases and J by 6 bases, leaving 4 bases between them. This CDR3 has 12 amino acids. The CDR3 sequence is CASSEALDTQYF. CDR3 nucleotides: TGTGCCAGCAGTGAAGCTCTGGATACGCAGTATTTT.

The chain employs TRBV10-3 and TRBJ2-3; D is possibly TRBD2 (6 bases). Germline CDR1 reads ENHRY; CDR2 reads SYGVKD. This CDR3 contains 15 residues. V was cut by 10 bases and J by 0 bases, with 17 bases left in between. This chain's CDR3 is CASKGRLVSTDTQYF. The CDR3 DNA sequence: TGTGCCAGCAAAGGGCGACTAGTGAGCACAGATACGCAGTATTTT.

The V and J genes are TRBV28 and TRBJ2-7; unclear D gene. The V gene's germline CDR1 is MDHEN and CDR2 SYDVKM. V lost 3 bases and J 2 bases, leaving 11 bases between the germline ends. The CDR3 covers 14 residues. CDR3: CASSLQTSTYEQYF. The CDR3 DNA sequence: TGTGCCAGCAGTTTGCAGACTTCCACCTACGAGCAGTACTTC.

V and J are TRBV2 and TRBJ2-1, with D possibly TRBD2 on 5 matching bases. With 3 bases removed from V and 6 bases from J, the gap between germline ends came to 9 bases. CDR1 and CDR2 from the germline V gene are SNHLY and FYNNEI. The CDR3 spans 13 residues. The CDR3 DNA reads TGTGCCAGCAGTGAGGAGGTGGTCAATGAGCAGTTCTTC. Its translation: CASSEEVVNEQFF.

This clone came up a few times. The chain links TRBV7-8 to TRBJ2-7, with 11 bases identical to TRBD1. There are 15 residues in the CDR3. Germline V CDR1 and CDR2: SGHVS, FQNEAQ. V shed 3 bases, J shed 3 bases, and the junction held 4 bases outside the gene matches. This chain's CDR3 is CASSFRTGGNYEQYF. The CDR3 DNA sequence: TGTGCCAGCAGCTTCCGGACAGGGGGCAACTACGAGCAGTACTTC.

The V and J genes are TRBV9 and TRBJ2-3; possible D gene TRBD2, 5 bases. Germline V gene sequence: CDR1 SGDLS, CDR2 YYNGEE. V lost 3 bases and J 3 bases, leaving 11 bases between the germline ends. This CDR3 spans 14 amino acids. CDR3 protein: CASSGGGRTDTQYF. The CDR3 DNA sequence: TGTGCCAGCAGCGGAGGAGGTCGGACAGATACGCAGTATTTT.

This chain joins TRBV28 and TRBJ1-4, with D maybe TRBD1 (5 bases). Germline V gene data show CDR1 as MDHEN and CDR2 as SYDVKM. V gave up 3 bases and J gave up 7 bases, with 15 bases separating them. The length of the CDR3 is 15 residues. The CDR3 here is CASSFRAGLIEKLFF. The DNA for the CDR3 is TGTGCCAGCAGTTTTAGGGCAGGGTTGATTGAAAAACTGTTTTTT.

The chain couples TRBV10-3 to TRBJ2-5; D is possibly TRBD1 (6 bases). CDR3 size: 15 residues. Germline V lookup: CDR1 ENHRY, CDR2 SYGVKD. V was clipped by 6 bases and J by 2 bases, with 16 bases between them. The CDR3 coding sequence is TGTGCCATCAGCCCGGGACACACTGGACAAGAGACCCAGTACTTC. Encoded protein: CAISPGHTGQETQYF.

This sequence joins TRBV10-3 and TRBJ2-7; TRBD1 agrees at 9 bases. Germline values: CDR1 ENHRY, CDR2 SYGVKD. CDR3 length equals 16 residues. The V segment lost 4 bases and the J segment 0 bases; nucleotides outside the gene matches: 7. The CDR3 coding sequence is TGTGCCATCAGTGGAGGACCGGGACAGGGCTCCTACGAGCAGTACTTC. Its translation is CAISGGPGQGSYEQYF.

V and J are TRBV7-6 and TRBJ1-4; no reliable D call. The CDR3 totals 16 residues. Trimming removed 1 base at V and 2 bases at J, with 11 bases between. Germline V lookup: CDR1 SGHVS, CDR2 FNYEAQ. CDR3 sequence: CASSLDLGWTNEKLFF. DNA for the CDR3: TGTGCCAGCAGCTTAGACCTGGGGTGGACTAATGAAAAACTGTTTTTT.

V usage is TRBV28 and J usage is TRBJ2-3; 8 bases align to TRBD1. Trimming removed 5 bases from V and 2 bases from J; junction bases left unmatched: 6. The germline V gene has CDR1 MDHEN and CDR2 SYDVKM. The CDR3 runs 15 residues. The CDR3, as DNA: TGTGCCAGCAGTCCTCGACAGGGGCCCACAGATACGCAGTATTTT. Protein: CASSPRQGPTDTQYF.

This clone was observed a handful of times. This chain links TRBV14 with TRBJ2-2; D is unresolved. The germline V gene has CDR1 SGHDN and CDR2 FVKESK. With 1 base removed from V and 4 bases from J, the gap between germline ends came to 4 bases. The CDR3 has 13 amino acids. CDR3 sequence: CASSQVTTGELFF. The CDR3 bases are TGTGCCAGCAGCCAAGTCACCACCGGGGAGCTGTTTTTT.

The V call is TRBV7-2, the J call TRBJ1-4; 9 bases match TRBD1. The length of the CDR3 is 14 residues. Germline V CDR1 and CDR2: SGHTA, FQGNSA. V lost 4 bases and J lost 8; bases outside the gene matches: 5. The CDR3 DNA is TGTGCCAGCAGCTCGGGGACAGGGACAGAAAAACTGTTTTTT. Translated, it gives CASSSGTGTEKLFF.

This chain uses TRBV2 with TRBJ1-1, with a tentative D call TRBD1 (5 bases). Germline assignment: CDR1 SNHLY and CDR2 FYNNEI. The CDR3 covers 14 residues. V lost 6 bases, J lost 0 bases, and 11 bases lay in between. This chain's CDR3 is CASRGRTLNTEAFF. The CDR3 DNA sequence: TGTGCCAGCAGGGGTCGGACACTGAACACTGAAGCTTTCTTT.

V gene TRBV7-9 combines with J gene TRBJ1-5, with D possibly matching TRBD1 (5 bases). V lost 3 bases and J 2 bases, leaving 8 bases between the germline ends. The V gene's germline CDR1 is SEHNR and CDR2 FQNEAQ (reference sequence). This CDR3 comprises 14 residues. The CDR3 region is CASSFSGGNQPQHF. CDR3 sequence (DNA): TGTGCCAGCAGCTTCTCGGGGGGCAATCAGCCCCAGCATTTT.